This record looks at one T cell receptor (beta chain) sequence and its context. This sample is part of a study of T-cell memory formation after mild COVID-19. TCRdb reprocessed the 5' RACE reads with MiXCR, giving one entry per CDR3 protein. The table lists 300,000 to 400,000 distinct CDR3 sequences, around 30% of them singletons. CDR3 size: 12 residues. CDR1 is KGHSH and CDR2 is LQKENI in the germline V gene. Trimming took 2 bases from V and 6 from J, leaving 5 bases between them. What was sequenced was PBMCs or a T cell subset sorted from them (not recorded which). The receptor was isolated from an adult woman who had mild COVID-19 (a few samples of this study predate the infection). Cell type and time point are not known. The J gene is TRBJ2-1, the V gene TRBV18; no definite D call. CDR3: CASSPELNEQFF. DNA for the CDR3: TGTGCCAGCTCACCAGAACTCAATGAGCAGTTCTTC.